Included here is one T cell receptor (beta chain) sequence, with context. Between the trimmed V and J ends, which lost 4 bases and 3 bases, there was a span of 13 bases. This CDR3 region has 14 residues. Germline V gives CDR1 LGHNA, CDR2 YSLEER. MiXCR, run by TCRdb on the RACE reads, gives a single entry per CDR3 protein. The profile covers about 160,000 distinct CDR3 sequences, with about a quarter appearing a single time and 2.1% taken by the ten largest. This record comes from a study of human T cells and chemical hapten exposure. Time point of the sample: patch test 3, about 24 weeks after DPC sensitization. Specified treatment: therapeutic diphenylcyclopropenone sensitization with weekly scalp DPC. The starting material, unfractionated whole blood, was used for total RNA extraction.

This specimen was whole blood, taken in connection with sensitization to the hapten diphenylcyclopropenone (DPC). The rearrangement uses TRBV4-3 and TRBJ2-7, with D tentatively TRBD2 (5 bases). The sequence came from a woman aged 18 to 35 with alopecia areata. Some clones in this sample may be carry-over from other donors' samples. CDR3 sequence (DNA): TGCGCCAGCAGCCCCGGCCCGGGGAGCTACGAGCAGTACTTC. This translates into CASSPGPGSYEQYF.